The next 19 T cell receptor beta chains were all read from a single sample in a study of blood T cell repertoires in COVID-19. Measured with immunoSEQ multiplex PCR; TCRdb has only the in-frame clones, and not every one. The data hold around 77,000 clones, with more than 80% observed a single time. Specimen: peripheral blood. These receptors came from a man older than 75 with acute or convalescent COVID-19.

V usage is TRBV19 and J usage is TRBJ2-3; possibly TRBD1 for D (5 bases). V lost 4 bases to trimming and J lost 3 bases, with 17 bases between them. The CDR3 sequence is 16 residues long. Germline-derived CDR1 and CDR2 are LNHDA and SQIVND (reference sequence). In DNA form, the CDR3 reads TGTGCCAGTAGTACGGCGAGACAGTCCAGGACAGATACGCAGTATTTT. It codes for CASSTARQSRTDTQYF.

The J gene is TRBJ2-3, the V gene TRBV9; 8 bases map to TRBD2. The CDR3 spans 16 residues. Germline V gives CDR1 SGDLS, CDR2 YYNGEE. After removal of 4 bases from V and 4 bases from J, the junction contained 11 bases not matched to a gene. CDR3 loop: CASSSSQWRGADTQYF. The DNA of the CDR3 is TGTGCCAGCAGCTCCAGCCAATGGCGGGGGGCAGATACGCAGTATTTT.

The chain combines TRBV11-2 with TRBJ2-2, with D perhaps TRBD1 (6 bases). The CDR3 has 15 residues. CDR1 and CDR2 (germline): SGHAT, FQNNGV. With 5 bases removed from V and 2 bases from J, the gap between germline ends came to 12 bases. CDR3 sequence (DNA): TGTGCCAGCAGCGCCGGACAGCCAAACACCGGGGAGCTGTTTTTT. Protein sequence: CASSAGQPNTGELFF.

The genes are TRBV28 and TRBJ1-5; a possible D gene is TRBD1 (5 bases). Germline V gene lookup returns CDR1 MDHEN and CDR2 SYDVKM. The CDR3 has 15 residues. V lost 5 bases and J lost 4, with 15 bases in between. In nucleotides, the CDR3 is TGTGCCAGCAGTCCTAGACAGATCTTAAATCAGCCCCAGCATTTT. Protein: CASSPRQILNQPQHF. Full variable domain (outside the CDR3, taken from reference TRBV28 and TRBJ1-5): DVKVTQSSRYLVKRTGEKVFLECVQDMDHENMFWYRQDPGLGLRLIYFSYDVKMKEKGDIPEGYSVSREKKERFSLILESASTNQTSMYLCASSPRQILNQPQHFGDGTRLSIL.

V usage is TRBV6-1 and J usage is TRBJ1-2, with D possibly being TRBD1 (6 bases). The CDR3 sequence is 14 residues long. Per the germline V gene, CDR1 is MNHNS and CDR2 is SASEGT. Trimming pared 0 bases from V and 4 bases from J, leaving 9 bases between. DNA for the CDR3: TGTGCCAGCAGTGAAGCTGCAGGGGTCTATGGCTACACCTTC. It translates to CASSEAAGVYGYTF.

The chain employs TRBV24-1 and TRBJ2-5; TRBD1 agrees at 9 bases. This CDR3 has 16 residues. In germline, CDR1 is KGHDR, CDR2 SFDVKD. J lost 5 bases, V lost 2 bases, and 8 bases had no gene match. The CDR3 DNA reads as TGTGCCACCAGTGATTGGCGGGACAGGGTATGGGAGACCCAGTACTTC. The encoded protein is CATSDWRDRVWETQYF.

The CDR3 region is CASSGTGQFYGYTF. CDR3 nucleotide sequence: TGTGCCAGCAGTGGGACAGGGCAGTTCTATGGCTACACCTTC. V gene TRBV28 combines with J gene TRBJ1-2; 9 bases align to TRBD1. J was trimmed by 4 bases and V by 5 bases; bases with no gene match: 5. CDR1 is MDHEN and CDR2 is SYDVKM in the germline V gene. This CDR3 contains 14 residues.

V and J are TRBV9 and TRBJ1-3; D unclear. V gave up 2 bases and J gave up 8 bases, with 11 bases separating them. The CDR3 is 13 amino acids. Per germline, CDR1 SGDLS and CDR2 YYNGEE. The CDR3 DNA is TGTGCCAGCAGCGTTGGCCCGATGGACACCATATATTTT. Translated, it gives CASSVGPMDTIYF.

The genes are TRBV5-1 and TRBJ2-2; D remains ambiguous. This CDR3 has 11 amino acids. Germline lookup yields CDR1 SGHRS and CDR2 YFSETQ. Trimming took 6 bases from V and 5 from J, leaving 5 bases between them. CDR3 amino acids: CASKETGELFF. CDR3 sequence (DNA): TGCGCCAGCAAGGAGACCGGGGAGCTGTTTTTT.

This chain uses TRBV7-6 with TRBJ1-2, with D unresolved. This CDR3 has 13 residues. CDR1 is SGHVS and CDR2 is FNYEAQ in the germline V gene. With 2 bases removed from V and 4 bases from J, the gap between germline ends came to 8 bases. In DNA form, the CDR3 reads TGTGCCAGCAGCTTAAGCGGGCCCTATGGCTACACCTTC. Amino acids: CASSLSGPYGYTF.

The J gene is TRBJ1-3, the V gene TRBV5-1; TRBD1 agrees at 8 bases. The V and J ends lost 4 bases and 2 bases, in that order; junction bases with no gene match: 5. The CDR3 covers 15 residues. The germline V gene encodes CDR1 SGHRS and CDR2 YFSETQ. The CDR3 DNA reads TGCGCCAGCAGCCCCCCGGACAGGGCTGGAAACACCATATATTTT. Protein product: CASSPPDRAGNTIYF.

The rearrangement joins TRBV7-3 to TRBJ1-3; TRBD1 aligns across 8 bases. Germline values: CDR1 SGHTA, CDR2 FQGTGA. The CDR3 consists of 15 residues. V lost 4 bases, J lost 1 base, and 3 bases stayed unmatched. The CDR3: CASSSQGASGNTIYF. The DNA of the CDR3 is TGTGCCAGCAGCTCCCAGGGGGCGTCTGGAAACACCATATATTTT.

V is TRBV27 and J is TRBJ2-7, with a tentative D call TRBD2 (7 bases). The CDR3 is 15 amino acids. V was trimmed by 2 bases and J by 0 bases, leaving 11 bases between them. Germline V gives CDR1 MNHEY, CDR2 SMNVEV (reference sequence). DNA for the CDR3: TGTGCCAGCAGTTTAGGCGGGGGCCACTCCTACGAGCAGTACTTC. Translated: CASSLGGGHSYEQYF.

The chain carries TRBV4-3 and TRBJ1-4, with D possibly matching TRBD1 (6 bases). V lost 1 base, J lost 10 bases, and 13 bases lay in between. The CDR3 has 14 amino acids. The germline V gene has CDR1 LGHNA and CDR2 YSLEER. In DNA, the CDR3 is TGCGCCAGCAGCCAAGCGGCAGGGGTAGGAAAACTGTTTTTT. It encodes CASSQAAGVGKLFF.

This sequence joins TRBV2 and TRBJ2-1; possible D gene TRBD2, 6 bases. From germline, CDR1 is SNHLY and CDR2 FYNNEI. The CDR3 runs to 15 residues. The V and J ends lost 8 bases and 0 bases respectively, with 14 bases between them. DNA of the CDR3: TGTGCCAGCCGGTCTAGCGACGGCTCCTACAATGAGCAGTTCTTC. Its translation is CASRSSDGSYNEQFF.

This chain connects TRBV10-3 to TRBJ1-1; no definite D call. V shed 2 bases and J shed 4 bases, with 5 bases lying between them. Germline V gene data show CDR1 as ENHRY and CDR2 as SYGVKD. The length of the CDR3 is 12 residues. CDR3 sequence: CAISEGPTEAFF. The CDR3, as DNA: TGTGCCATCAGTGAGGGCCCCACTGAAGCTTTCTTT.

This chain links TRBV2 with TRBJ2-3; D call uncertain. The CDR3 spans 13 residues. Trimming pared 6 bases from V and 0 bases from J, leaving 7 bases between. Germline values: CDR1 SNHLY, CDR2 FYNNEI. The CDR3 sequence is CASRELSTDTQYF. The CDR3 nucleotides are TGTGCCAGCAGGGAACTTAGCACAGATACGCAGTATTTT.

The V call is TRBV25-1, the J call TRBJ2-7; tentatively, D is TRBD1 (5 bases). This CDR3 region has 15 residues. V was trimmed by 3 bases and J by 2 bases, leaving 14 bases between them. From germline, CDR1 is MGHDK and CDR2 SYGVNS. The CDR3 region has the DNA TGTGCCAGCAGTGATAAGTGGGGCGGAACCTACGAGCAGTACTTC. This gives the protein CASSDKWGGTYEQYF.

The chain uses TRBV9 and TRBJ2-5; 15 bases fit TRBD2. The V gene end was trimmed by 0 bases and the J gene end by 1 base; junction bases not matched to a gene: 1. Germline V gives CDR1 SGDLS, CDR2 YYNGEE. This CDR3 is built from 17 residues. DNA for the CDR3: TGTGCCAGCAGCGTAGGGACTAGCGGGAGGGTCCAAGAGACCCAGTACTTC. Protein sequence: CASSVGTSGRVQETQYF.